The T cell receptor (beta chain) described here comes from a study of blood T cell repertoires in COVID-19. Study overall: Material from acute and convalescent COVID-19 was sourced from the United States, Italy and Spain. In each case, the material was cDNA or gDNA derived from T cells, B-cell-depleted T cells, or PBMCs.

The Seattle patients joined while their infection was active and were tracked longitudinally afterward. In the original analysis: Estimation of nucleated cell counts relied on the amplification of reference gene primers. Only in-frame clones appear in the TCRdb table, and some are missing; sequencing was by immunoSEQ multiplex PCR. V, J and clone size were drawn from that table, and D and trimming were deduced from the DNA. The sample lists 68,000 or so clones; roughly 91% were seen once. With 4 bases clipped from V and 5 bases from J, the junction kept 9 bases outside the gene matches. The CDR3 runs 16 residues. Per germline, CDR1 LNHDA and CDR2 SQIVND (reference sequence).

The sample was peripheral blood. The genes are TRBV19 and TRBJ2-1; 9 positions agree with TRBD2. This receptor was identified in a man aged 50 or older with COVID-19, enrolled during active disease. The CDR3 region is CASSKKRGTSNNEQFF. Here the CDR3 DNA reads TGTGCCAGTAGTAAGAAGAGGGGGACTAGCAACAATGAGCAGTTCTTC.